This T cell receptor beta chain comes out of a study of post-analysis software for immune sequencing data (dated by TCRdb to 2015 to 2017). Turning to the overall study: Recorded disease courses included relapsing-remitting, secondary progressive and progressive-relapsing multiple sclerosis, with some patients lacking subtype annotation. Patient repertoires were compared against roughly 11 previously published healthy control repertoires from donors aged 6 to 25 years. A subset of samples was prepared in parallel using single-end sample barcoding, then pooled and co-amplified after Illumina adapter ligation.

To demonstrate the VDJtools post-analysis software, TCR beta repertoires were profiled from the peripheral blood of some 12 young patients with multiple sclerosis. The patients with multiple sclerosis were children and adolescents between about 6 and 17 years of age. Looking up the germline V gene (reference sequence) yields CDR1 DFQATT and CDR2 SNEGSKA. From the cysteine up to the phenylalanine, the CDR3 has a length of 14 residues. Only CDR3 DNA is held: 42 bases, read in frame from base 1. Receptors were amplified or captured by PCR. The instrument was an Illumina HiSeq 2500. To reduce PCR and sequencing biases, unique molecular identifiers were built into the TCR beta cDNA libraries. Every 1 to 10 million input T cells yielded around 500,000 cDNA molecules, meaning each molecule approximated one T cell. The patient libraries were prepared and sequenced with the same protocol used for the earlier healthy control dataset. Within a given batch, samples were prepared together, multiplexed and sequenced on the same HiSeq lane. In the original analysis: MIGEC handled the raw barcoded reads, throwing out single-read molecular identifier groups before consensus assembly and CDR3 extraction. VDJtools was used for post-analysis of the clonotype tables, and diversity was normalized by down-sampling every dataset to the size of the smallest sample. In repertoire overlap clustering, CDR3 amino acid sequences, but not nucleotide sequences, were matched to correct batch-related cross-sample contamination. TCRdb itself trimmed the public reads at Q25 with fastp, ran MiXCR and retained productive beta chains. One record per CDR3 amino acid sequence lists the most common genes and DNA. TCRdb's processing, not the study's, gives the V and J calls here. This sample holds hundreds of thousands of distinct CDR3 sequences; approximately 60% were observed only once. The top ten clones comprise approximately 10% of the sample.

The investigation overall reported the following: Significantly higher frequencies in patients than in controls were found for about five TRBV segments, including TRBV5-6, TRBV5-1 and TRBV20-1. The multiple sclerosis patient group was slightly younger than the control group. Normalized Chao1 diversity was significantly lower in multiple sclerosis patients than controls, suggesting substantial peripheral T-cell clonal expansion. Direct clustering with F measure showed strong co-clustering of samples prepared in the same batch, prompting a batch-effect correction.

This clonotype was counted a few times. Its antigen is unknown. At one end, the junction sequence differs from germline, possibly due to a read error. This clonotype was sampled from a girl aged 2-10 years with multiple sclerosis. The chain employs TRBV20-1 and TRBJ1-4, and 8 junctional nucleotides match TRBD1. Specimen: blood. The CDR3 sequence is CSARVTGGSEKLFF. In nucleotides, the sequence is TGCAGTGCTAGAGTTACAGGGGGATCGGAAAAGCTGTTTTTT.